These 16 T cell receptor beta chains came from one sample sequenced in a study of OX40 agonist ivuxolimab in advanced cancers. Clones were sequenced by immunoSEQ multiplex PCR, and TCRdb holds only the in-frame ones, with some missing. The table has approximately 94,000 clones, approximately 89% seen once. The specimen comprised CD4+ or CD8+ T cells sorted from blood, sampled in a trial of the OX40 agonist ivuxolimab. The source of these receptors is an adult with an advanced solid tumor such as melanoma, head and neck, liver or kidney cancer.

The J gene is TRBJ1-5, the V gene TRBV30, with D tentatively TRBD1 (6 bases). CDR1 and CDR2 (germline): GTSNPN, SVGIG (reference sequence). This CDR3 spans 17 amino acids. Trimming stripped 2 bases from V and 2 bases from J, with 19 bases between. CDR3 region: CAWSMKLGGAGNQPQHF. The CDR3 coding sequence is TGTGCCTGGAGTATGAAGCTTGGGGGGGCGGGCAATCAGCCCCAGCATTTT. The variable domain in full, with the rest retrieved from reference TRBV30 and TRBJ1-5, is SQTIHQWPATLVQPVGSPLSLECTVEGTSNPNLYWYRQAAGRGLQLLFYSVGIGQISSEVPQNLSASRPQDRQFILSSKKLLLSDSGFYLCAWSMKLGGAGNQPQHFGDGTRLSIL.

This clone was detected once. CDR3 nucleotide sequence: TGTGCCAGCAGCTCCTCAGGGACGGACGGTTCACCCCTCCACTTT. Amino acids: CASSSSGTDGSPLHF. V is TRBV7-2 and J is TRBJ1-6; possibly TRBD1 for D (5 bases). Germline assignment: CDR1 SGHTA and CDR2 FQGNSA. Trimming pared 4 bases from V and 9 bases from J, leaving 16 bases between. The CDR3 is 15 amino acids.

This CDR3 reads CASSLARGTGELFF. The DNA for the CDR3 is TGTGCCAGCAGCTTAGCTCGGGGGACCGGGGAGCTGTTTTTT. This rearrangement joins TRBV7-3 to TRBJ2-2, with D possibly matching TRBD2 (6 bases). V shed 2 bases and J shed 5 bases, with 9 bases lying between them. The CDR3 contains 14 residues. Per the germline V gene, CDR1 is SGHTA and CDR2 is FQGTGA. Full variable domain (missing parts from reference TRBV7-3 and TRBJ2-2): GAGVSQTPSNKVTEKGKYVELRCDPISGHTALYWYRQSLGQGPEFLIYFQGTGAADDSGLPNDRFFAVRPEGSVSTLKIQRTERGDSAVYLCASSLARGTGELFFGEGSRLTVL.

The CDR3 region is CASSFVYGNEQFF. DNA of the CDR3: TGTGCCAGCAGTTTCGTCTATGGGAATGAGCAGTTCTTC. V is TRBV27 and J is TRBJ2-1; D remains unclear. Trimming stripped 3 bases from V and 7 bases from J, with 10 bases between. The CDR3 extends over 13 amino acids. Germline V gene sequence: CDR1 MNHEY, CDR2 SMNVEV (reference sequence).

This rearrangement joins TRBV10-3 to TRBJ2-7; TRBD2 agrees at 10 bases. This CDR3 has 17 residues. CDR1 and CDR2 from the germline V gene are ENHRY and SYGVKD. Losses at the gene ends were 6 bases for V and 3 bases for J; bases not matched to a gene: 14. CDR3 sequence (DNA): TGTGCCATCAGCCCCCGTCTCCCAACTAGCGGGGTCTACGAGCAGTACTTC. It is translated as CAISPRLPTSGVYEQYF.

This chain joins TRBV5-1 and TRBJ2-7; the match to TRBD2 covers 8 bases. V trimming: 2 bases; J trimming: 5 bases; junction bases outside the gene matches: 21. The CDR3 extends over 19 amino acids. CDR1 is SGHRS, CDR2 YFSETQ, per germline. DNA of the CDR3: TGCGCCAGCAGCTTCGGCGTTCAAACTAGCGGTCGCCTCAGAAACGAGCAGTACTTC. Amino acids: CASSFGVQTSGRLRNEQYF.

The CDR3 sequence is CASSMADLAGEQYF. CDR3 coding DNA: TGTGCCAGTAGTATGGCAGATCTGGCTGGCGAGCAGTACTTC. V gene TRBV19 combines with J gene TRBJ2-7, with no clear D. CDR1 is LNHDA and CDR2 is SQIVND in the germline V gene (reference sequence). Trimming cost V 3 bases and J 6 bases, with 15 bases left between them. The CDR3 sequence is 14 residues long.

The V call is TRBV7-2, the J call TRBJ2-3; the match to TRBD2 covers 7 bases. The CDR3 has 16 amino acids. Germline assignment: CDR1 SGHTA and CDR2 FQGNSA. Losses at the gene ends were 0 bases for V and 10 bases for J; bases not matched to a gene: 13. CDR3 loop: CASSLAASGTTGAQYF. In nucleotides, the CDR3 is TGTGCCAGCAGCTTAGCTGCCTCCGGGACTACCGGGGCGCAGTATTTT.

The chain combines TRBV7-9 with TRBJ2-3; TRBD2 might be the D (6 bases). This CDR3 has 16 residues. Germline-derived CDR1 and CDR2 are SEHNR and FQNEAQ (reference sequence). The V and J ends lost 5 bases and 3 bases respectively, with 18 bases between them. The CDR3 sequence: CASSPVGVGRTDTQYF. CDR3 bases: TGTGCCAGCAGCCCGGTGGGCGTGGGGAGGACAGATACGCAGTATTTT.

About this clone: Sequence at one end of the junction differs from germline and may be a read error. The chain uses TRBV6-5 and TRBJ2-2; 7 bases line up with TRBD2. Germline CDR1 MNHEY, CDR2 SVGAGI. The CDR3 sequence is 14 residues long. This chain's CDR3 is CASRSGTNTGGLFF. The CDR3 DNA is TGTGCCAGCAGGTCAGGGACTAACACCGGGGGGCTGTTTTTT.

The chain has TRBV4-1 and TRBJ2-3; 11 positions match TRBD1. Germline V gives CDR1 MGHRA, CDR2 YSYEKL. The trim removed 3 bases at V and 5 bases at J, leaving 7 bases unmatched. The CDR3 is 16 residues long. CDR3 DNA sequence: TGCGCCAGCAGCCATTATGGACAGGGGGCTATAGATACGCAGTATTTT. Its translation is CASSHYGQGAIDTQYF.

The chain carries TRBV7-3 and TRBJ1-4; D is possibly TRBD1 (5 bases). Looked up from germline, CDR1 is SGHTA and CDR2 is FQGTGA. Trimming took 5 bases from V and 10 from J, leaving 17 bases between them. The CDR3 spans 14 residues. CDR3 in DNA: TGTGCCAGCAGCCCGACGGGGGTTGGGGGAAAACTGTTTTTT. It yields the protein CASSPTGVGGKLFF.

The J gene is TRBJ1-5, the V gene TRBV7-2; D unresolved. Germline-derived CDR1 and CDR2 are SGHTA and FQGNSA. This CDR3 region has 15 residues. Trimming took 1 base from V and 0 from J, leaving 7 bases between them. In DNA form, the CDR3 reads TGTGCCAGCAGCTTAGACGGTGATAGCAATCAGCCCCAGCATTTT. Residues: CASSLDGDSNQPQHF.

The V call is TRBV5-8, the J call TRBJ2-4; 14 positions agree with TRBD2. The germline gives CDR1 SGHTS, CDR2 YDEGEE. With V trimmed by 7 bases and J by 11 bases, 8 bases remained unmatched. The CDR3 has 14 residues. The CDR3: CASGRRLAGGVQYF. The CDR3 bases are TGTGCCAGCGGAAGACGACTAGCGGGGGGGGTTCAGTACTTC. The variable domain in full, completed from reference TRBV5-8 and TRBJ2-4, reads EAGVTQSPTHLIKTRGQQATLRCSPISGHTSVYWYQQALGLGLQFLLWYDEGEERNRGNFPPRFSGRQFPNYSSELNVNALELEDSALYLCASGRRLAGGVQYFGAGTRLSVL.

The gene calls are TRBV27 and TRBJ1-1; maybe TRBD1 (5 bases). Trimming shortened V by 5 bases and J by 5 bases, and 12 bases separated the two germline ends. This CDR3 region has 13 residues. In germline, CDR1 is MNHEY, CDR2 SMNVEV (reference sequence). CDR3 in amino acids: CASSPGIGTEAFF. For the CDR3, the DNA is TGTGCCAGCAGTCCAGGGATCGGGACTGAAGCTTTCTTT.

The gene calls are TRBV5-1 and TRBJ2-5; 8 bases agree with TRBD2. Unmatched junction bases numbered 5, after V lost 2 bases and J lost 5 bases. The length of the CDR3 is 14 residues. From germline, CDR1 is SGHRS and CDR2 YFSETQ. The CDR3 is CASSLSGGMETQYF. CDR3 in DNA: TGCGCCAGCAGCTTATCGGGGGGGATGGAGACCCAGTACTTC.